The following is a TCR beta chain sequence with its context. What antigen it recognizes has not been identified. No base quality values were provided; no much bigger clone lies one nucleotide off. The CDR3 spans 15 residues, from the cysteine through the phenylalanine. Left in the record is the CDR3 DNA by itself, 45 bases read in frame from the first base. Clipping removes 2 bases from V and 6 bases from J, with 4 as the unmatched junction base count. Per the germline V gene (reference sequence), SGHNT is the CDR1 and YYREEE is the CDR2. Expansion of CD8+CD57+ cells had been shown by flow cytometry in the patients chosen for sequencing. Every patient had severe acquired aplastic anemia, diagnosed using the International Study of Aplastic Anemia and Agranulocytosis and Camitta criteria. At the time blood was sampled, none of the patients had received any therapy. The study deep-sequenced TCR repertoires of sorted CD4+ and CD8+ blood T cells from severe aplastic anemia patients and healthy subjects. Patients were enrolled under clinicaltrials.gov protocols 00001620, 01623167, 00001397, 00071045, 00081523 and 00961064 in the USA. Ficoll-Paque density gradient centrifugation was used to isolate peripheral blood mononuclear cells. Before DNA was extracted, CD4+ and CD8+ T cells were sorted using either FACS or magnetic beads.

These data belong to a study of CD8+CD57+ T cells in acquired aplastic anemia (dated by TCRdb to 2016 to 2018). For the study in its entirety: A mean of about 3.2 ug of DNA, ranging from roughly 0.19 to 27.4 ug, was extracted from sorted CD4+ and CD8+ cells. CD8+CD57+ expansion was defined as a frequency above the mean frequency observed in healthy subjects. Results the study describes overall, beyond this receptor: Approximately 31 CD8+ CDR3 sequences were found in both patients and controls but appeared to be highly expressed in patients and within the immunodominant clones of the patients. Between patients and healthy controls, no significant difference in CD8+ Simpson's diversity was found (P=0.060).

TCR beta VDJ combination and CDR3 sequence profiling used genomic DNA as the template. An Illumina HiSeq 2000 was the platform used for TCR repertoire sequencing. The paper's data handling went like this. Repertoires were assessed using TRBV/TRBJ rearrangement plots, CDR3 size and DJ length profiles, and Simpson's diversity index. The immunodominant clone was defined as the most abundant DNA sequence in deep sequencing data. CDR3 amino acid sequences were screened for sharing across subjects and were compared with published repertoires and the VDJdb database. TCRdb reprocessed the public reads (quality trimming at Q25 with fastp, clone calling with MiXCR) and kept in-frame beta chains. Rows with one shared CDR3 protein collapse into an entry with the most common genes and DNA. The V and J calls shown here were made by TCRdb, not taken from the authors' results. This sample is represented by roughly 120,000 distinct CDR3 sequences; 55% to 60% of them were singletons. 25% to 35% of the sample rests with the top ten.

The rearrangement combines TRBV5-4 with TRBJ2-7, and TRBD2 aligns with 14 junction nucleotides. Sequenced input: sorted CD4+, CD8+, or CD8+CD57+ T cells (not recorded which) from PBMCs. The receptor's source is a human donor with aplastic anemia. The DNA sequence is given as TGTGCCAGCAGCTTCGCCGGGACTAGCGGGAGCGAGCAGTACTTC. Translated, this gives CASSFAGTSGSEQYF.